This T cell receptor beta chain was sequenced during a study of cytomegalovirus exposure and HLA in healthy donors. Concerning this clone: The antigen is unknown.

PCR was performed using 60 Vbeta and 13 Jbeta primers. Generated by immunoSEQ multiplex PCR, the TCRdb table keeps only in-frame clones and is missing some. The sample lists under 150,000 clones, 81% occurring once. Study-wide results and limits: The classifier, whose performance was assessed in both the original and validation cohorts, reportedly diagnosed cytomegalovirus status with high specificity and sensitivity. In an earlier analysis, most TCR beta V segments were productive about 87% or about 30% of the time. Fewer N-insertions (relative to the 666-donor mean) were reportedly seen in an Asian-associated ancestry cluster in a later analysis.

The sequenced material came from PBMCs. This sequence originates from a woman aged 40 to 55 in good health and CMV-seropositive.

In nucleotides, the CDR3 is TGTGCCAGCCAAGCACCGAGGGAGAATCAGCCCCAGCATTTT. This translates into CASQAPRENQPQHF. The chain uses TRBV28 and TRBJ1-5; D not certain. V lost 8 bases and J lost 4, with 15 bases in between. CDR3 length: 14 amino acids. Germline V gene data show CDR1 as MDHEN and CDR2 as SYDVKM.